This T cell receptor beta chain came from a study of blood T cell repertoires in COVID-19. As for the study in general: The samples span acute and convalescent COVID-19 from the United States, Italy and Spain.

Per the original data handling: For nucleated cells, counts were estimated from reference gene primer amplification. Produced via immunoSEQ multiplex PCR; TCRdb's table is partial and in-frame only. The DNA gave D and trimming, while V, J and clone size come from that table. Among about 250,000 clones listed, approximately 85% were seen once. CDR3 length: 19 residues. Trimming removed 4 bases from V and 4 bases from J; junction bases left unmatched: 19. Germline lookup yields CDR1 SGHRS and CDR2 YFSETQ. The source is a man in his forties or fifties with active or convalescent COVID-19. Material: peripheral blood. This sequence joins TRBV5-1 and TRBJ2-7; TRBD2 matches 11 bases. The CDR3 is CASSRAAGQRLAGTYEQYF. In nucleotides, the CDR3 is TGCGCCAGCAGCCGGGCGGCAGGGCAGAGACTAGCGGGAACGTACGAGCAGTACTTC. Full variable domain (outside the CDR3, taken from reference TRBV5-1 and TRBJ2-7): KAGVTQTPRYLIKTRGQQVTLSCSPISGHRSVSWYQQTPGQGLQFLFEYFSETQRNKGNFPGRFSGRQFSNSRSEMNVSTLELGDSALYLCASSRAAGQRLAGTYEQYFGPGTRLTVT.